These T cell receptor beta chains were read from a single sample in a study of T-cell memory formation after mild COVID-19. TCRdb analysed the 5' RACE reads with MiXCR anew, one entry per CDR3 protein. The data contain hundreds of thousands of distinct CDR3 sequences, roughly 22% of them singletons. Sequenced: PBMCs or a T cell subset sorted from them (not recorded which). The source of these receptors is an adult woman who had mild COVID-19 (a few samples of this study predate the infection). Cell type and time point are not known. Each CDR3 is given with its conserved first and last residue. A D gene is named only where the DNA matches it firmly. Size is stated for part of the rows, as once, few or many counts, or as a class when the clone is expanded.

size: NA
J: TRBJ2-7
D: NA
V: TRBV9
CDR3: CASSPERAAYYEQYF
DNA: TGTGCCAGCAGCCCCGAGCGGGCGGCCTACTACGAGCAGTACTTC

size: few
J: TRBJ1-2
D: NA
V: TRBV9
CDR3: CASSVGGRAYGYTF
DNA: TGTGCCAGCAGCGTAGGTGGAAGGGCCTATGGCTACACCTTC

size: NA
J: TRBJ2-2
D: NA
V: TRBV6-1
CDR3: CASSRAFDNTGELFF
DNA: TGTGCCAGCAGCCGGGCCTTTGATAACACCGGGGAGCTGTTTTTT

size: NA
J: TRBJ2-3
D: NA
V: TRBV29-1
CDR3: CSVDPGASTDTQYF
DNA: TGCAGCGTTGACCCCGGGGCCAGCACAGATACGCAGTATTTT

size: NA
J: TRBJ2-1
D: TRBD1
V: TRBV7-8
CDR3: CASSLVSGGFNEQFF
DNA: TGTGCCAGCAGCTTAGTATCAGGGGGCTTCAATGAGCAGTTCTTC

size: few
J: TRBJ1-6
D: NA
V: TRBV20-1
CDR3: CSATTRTNSPLHF
DNA: TGCAGTGCCACGACACGGACCAATTCACCCCTCCACTTT

size: NA
J: TRBJ1-1
D: NA
V: TRBV6-5
CDR3: CASRAPNTEAFF
DNA: TGTGCCAGCAGGGCTCCGAACACTGAAGCTTTCTTT

size: NA
J: TRBJ2-1
D: NA
V: TRBV6-2/TRBV6-3
CDR3: CASSGNWDYNEQFF
DNA: TGTGCCAGCAGTGGTAATTGGGACTACAATGAGCAGTTCTTC

size: NA
J: TRBJ2-3
D: NA
V: TRBV13
CDR3: CASSLKLRGSQYF
DNA: TGTGCCAGCAGCCTCAAACTCCGGGGATCGCAGTATTTT

size: NA
J: TRBJ1-2
D: NA
V: TRBV27
CDR3: CASSSTLSFTEGYTF
DNA: TGTGCCAGCAGTTCAACCCTTTCCTTTACGGAGGGCTACACCTTC

size: once
J: TRBJ1-2
D: NA
V: TRBV7-9
CDR3: CASSLARTPIFGYTF
DNA: TGTGCCAGCAGCTTAGCCCGGACACCCATCTTCGGCTACACCTTC

size: NA
J: TRBJ2-2
D: NA
V: TRBV7-9
CDR3: CASSLATTHTGELFF
DNA: TGTGCCAGCAGCTTAGCCACGACCCACACCGGGGAGCTGTTTTTT

size: NA
J: TRBJ2-2
D: NA
V: TRBV5-1
CDR3: CASSLEFSGNTGELFF
DNA: TGCGCCAGCAGCTTGGAGTTTTCAGGGAACACCGGGGAGCTGTTTTTT

size: NA
J: TRBJ2-5
D: TRBD1
V: TRBV12-3/TRBV12-4
CDR3: CASSLLTGGYETQYF
DNA: TGTGCCAGCAGTTTACTGACAGGGGGCTACGAGACCCAGTACTTC

size: NA
J: TRBJ1-2
D: TRBD1
V: TRBV12-3/TRBV12-4
CDR3: CASSPSGQGPFYGYTF
DNA: TGTGCCAGCAGTCCCTCGGGACAGGGACCCTTCTATGGCTACACCTTC

size: NA
J: TRBJ2-7
D: NA
V: TRBV7-2
CDR3: CASSPTNWGQYF
DNA: TGTGCCAGCAGCCCCACAAACTGGGGGCAGTACTTC

size: few
J: TRBJ1-1
D: NA
V: TRBV6-6
CDR3: CASSSYSRGNTEAFF
DNA: TGTGCCAGCAGTTCTTACTCACGAGGGAACACTGAAGCTTTCTTT

size: NA
J: TRBJ2-3
D: TRBD2
V: TRBV10-3
CDR3: CAISDPKIAGGPADTQYF
DNA: TGTGCCATCAGTGACCCAAAAATAGCGGGGGGGCCTGCAGATACGCAGTATTTT

size: NA
J: TRBJ2-1
D: TRBD1
V: TRBV3-1
CDR3: CASSPWTGNNEQFF
DNA: TGTGCCAGCAGCCCGTGGACAGGGAACAATGAGCAGTTCTTC

size: many
J: TRBJ2-7
D: NA
V: TRBV5-1
CDR3: CASSLGDKGSEQYF
DNA: TGCGCCAGCAGCTTGGGGGACAAGGGATCCGAGCAGTACTTC

size: NA
J: TRBJ1-1
D: NA
V: TRBV6-6
CDR3: CASTSGPRTEAFF
DNA: TGTGCCAGTACTTCCGGGCCCCGCACTGAAGCTTTCTTT

size: few
J: TRBJ2-1
D: TRBD1
V: TRBV12-3/TRBV12-4
CDR3: CASSSTDRVYNEQFF
DNA: TGTGCCAGCAGTAGTACCGACAGGGTTTACAATGAGCAGTTCTTC

size: few
J: TRBJ1-1
D: NA
V: TRBV9
CDR3: CASSVGAGLGYGAFF
DNA: TGTGCCAGCAGCGTGGGGGCAGGGCTTGGGTACGGGGCTTTCTTT

size: few
J: TRBJ1-6
D: NA
V: TRBV7-2
CDR3: CASSLAMGEVPLHF
DNA: TGTGCCAGCAGCTTAGCTATGGGGGAGGTACCCCTCCACTTT

size: few
J: TRBJ2-3
D: NA
V: TRBV7-9
CDR3: CASSLGRSTTDTQYF
DNA: TGTGCCAGCAGCTTAGGGCGGAGCACCACAGATACGCAGTATTTT

size: NA
J: TRBJ2-2
D: TRBD2
V: TRBV10-3
CDR3: CAISESGKYTGELFF
DNA: TGTGCCATCAGTGAAAGCGGGAAGTACACCGGGGAGCTGTTTTTT

size: NA
J: TRBJ1-2
D: TRBD1
V: TRBV20-1
CDR3: CSARVLGQGIDGYTF
DNA: TGCAGTGCTAGAGTTTTGGGACAGGGGATTGATGGCTACACCTTC

size: NA
J: TRBJ1-3
D: NA
V: TRBV5-1
CDR3: CASSLAGDGNTIYF
DNA: TGCGCCAGCAGCTTGGCAGGGGATGGAAACACCATATATTTT

size: NA
J: TRBJ1-5
D: TRBD1
V: TRBV5-3
CDR3: CARSLGQGPYQPQHF
DNA: TGTGCCAGAAGCTTGGGACAGGGACCTTATCAGCCCCAGCATTTT

size: few
J: TRBJ1-1
D: NA
V: TRBV7-9
CDR3: CASSLFGRRLNTEAFF
DNA: TGTGCCAGCAGCTTATTCGGTAGACGATTGAACACTGAAGCTTTCTTT

size: NA
J: TRBJ1-1
D: NA
V: TRBV3-1
CDR3: CASSQDGPFAEAFF
DNA: TGTGCCAGCAGCCAAGATGGTCCTTTTGCTGAAGCTTTCTTT

size: many
J: TRBJ2-3
D: TRBD2
V: TRBV7-9
CDR3: CASSSRLAGGADTQYF
DNA: TGTGCCAGCAGCTCACGACTAGCGGGAGGGGCAGATACGCAGTATTTT

size: NA
J: TRBJ2-7
D: TRBD2
V: TRBV6-5
CDR3: CAATSGTTYEQYF
DNA: TGTGCAGCTACTAGCGGGACCACCTACGAGCAGTACTTC

size: few
J: TRBJ2-2
D: TRBD1
V: TRBV18
CDR3: CASSPGQASNTGELFF
DNA: TGTGCCAGCTCACCCGGACAGGCCTCGAACACCGGGGAGCTGTTTTTT

size: many
J: TRBJ2-1
D: NA
V: TRBV29-1
CDR3: CSEREGGPGEFF
DNA: TGCAGCGAGCGGGAAGGGGGACCCGGGGAGTTCTTC

size: few
J: TRBJ2-7
D: TRBD2
V: TRBV11-2
CDR3: CASSFGASGTYEQYF
DNA: TGTGCCAGCAGCTTCGGGGCTAGCGGCACCTACGAGCAGTACTTC

size: NA
J: TRBJ2-7
D: TRBD1
V: TRBV7-9
CDR3: CASSFTTGASSYEQYF
DNA: TGTGCCAGCAGCTTCACGACAGGGGCGAGCTCCTACGAGCAGTACTTC

size: few
J: TRBJ2-5
D: NA
V: TRBV25-1
CDR3: CASSGPGHNQETQYF
DNA: TGTGCCAGCAGTGGTCCGGGACATAACCAAGAGACCCAGTACTTC

size: NA
J: TRBJ2-3
D: NA
V: TRBV10-2
CDR3: CATSGLPRDTQYF
DNA: TGCGCCACCTCGGGACTCCCGCGAGATACGCAGTATTTT

size: NA
J: TRBJ2-3
D: TRBD2
V: TRBV9
CDR3: CASSVGPSGSTDTQYF
DNA: TGTGCCAGCAGCGTAGGGCCTAGCGGGAGCACAGATACGCAGTATTTT

size: NA
J: TRBJ2-1
D: NA
V: TRBV11-2
CDR3: CASSLISRRNEQFF
DNA: TGTGCCAGCAGCTTAATTAGTAGACGCAATGAGCAGTTCTTC

size: NA
J: TRBJ2-1
D: NA
V: TRBV5-1
CDR3: CASSPRDSTYNEQFF
DNA: TGCGCCAGCAGCCCCCGGGACTCCACCTACAATGAGCAGTTCTTC

size: NA
J: TRBJ2-2
D: NA
V: TRBV24-1
CDR3: CATSPTDGKSAARIGELFF
DNA: TGTGCCACCAGTCCGACGGATGGGAAGTCGGCAGCTAGAATCGGGGAGCTGTTTTTT

size: NA
J: TRBJ2-7
D: TRBD1
V: TRBV5-1
CDR3: CASSFRGRPYEQYF
DNA: TGCGCCAGCAGCTTCAGGGGGCGCCCCTACGAGCAGTACTTC

size: few
J: TRBJ2-7
D: NA
V: TRBV5-1
CDR3: CASSLDLWVGPFSYEQYF
DNA: TGCGCCAGCAGCTTGGATCTTTGGGTTGGGCCCTTCTCCTACGAGCAGTACTTC

size: NA
J: TRBJ1-1
D: TRBD1
V: TRBV4-3
CDR3: CASSQASGGNAEAFF
DNA: TGCGCCAGCAGCCAAGCTTCAGGGGGCAACGCCGAAGCTTTCTTT

size: many
J: TRBJ2-4
D: TRBD1
V: TRBV12-3/TRBV12-4
CDR3: CASSRPVGTGRDLAKNIQYF
DNA: TGTGCCAGCAGCCGTCCGGTGGGGACAGGAAGGGACTTAGCCAAAAACATTCAGTACTTC

size: NA
J: TRBJ2-5
D: NA
V: TRBV12-3/TRBV12-4
CDR3: CASLSGGGETQYF
DNA: TGTGCCAGCCTTTCCGGGGGCGGCGAGACCCAGTACTTC

size: NA
J: TRBJ2-3
D: NA
V: TRBV18
CDR3: CASSLPMADTQYF
DNA: TGTGCCAGCTCACTACCAATGGCAGATACGCAGTATTTT

size: few
J: TRBJ2-1
D: TRBD1
V: TRBV29-1
CDR3: CSVGNYRGNEQFF
DNA: TGCAGCGTCGGAAACTACAGGGGAAATGAGCAGTTCTTC

size: NA
J: TRBJ2-1
D: NA
V: TRBV7-2
CDR3: CASSLLASIEQFF
DNA: TGTGCCAGCAGCTTACTAGCTTCGATTGAGCAGTTCTTC

size: NA
J: TRBJ2-7
D: TRBD1
V: TRBV19
CDR3: CASSIRTGGQDYEQYF
DNA: TGTGCCAGTAGTATTAGGACAGGGGGTCAGGATTACGAGCAGTACTTC

size: few
J: TRBJ2-3
D: TRBD2
V: TRBV2
CDR3: CASSFSTSGTTDTQYF
DNA: TGTGCCAGCAGTTTTTCGACTAGCGGGACCACAGATACGCAGTATTTT